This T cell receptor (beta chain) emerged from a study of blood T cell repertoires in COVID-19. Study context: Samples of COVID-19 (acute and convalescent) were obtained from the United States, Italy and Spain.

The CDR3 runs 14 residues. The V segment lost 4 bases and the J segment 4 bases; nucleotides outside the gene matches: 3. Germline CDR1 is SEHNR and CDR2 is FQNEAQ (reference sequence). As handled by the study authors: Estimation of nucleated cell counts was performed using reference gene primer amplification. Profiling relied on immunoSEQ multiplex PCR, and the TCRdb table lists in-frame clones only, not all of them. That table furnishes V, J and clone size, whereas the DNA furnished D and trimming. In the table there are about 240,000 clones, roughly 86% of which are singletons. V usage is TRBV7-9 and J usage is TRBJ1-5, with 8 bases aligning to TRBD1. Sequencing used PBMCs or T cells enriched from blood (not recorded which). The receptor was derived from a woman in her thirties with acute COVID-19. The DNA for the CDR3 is TGTGCCAGCAGCTCTCAGGGGGCGAATCAGCCCCAGCATTTT. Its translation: CASSSQGANQPQHF.